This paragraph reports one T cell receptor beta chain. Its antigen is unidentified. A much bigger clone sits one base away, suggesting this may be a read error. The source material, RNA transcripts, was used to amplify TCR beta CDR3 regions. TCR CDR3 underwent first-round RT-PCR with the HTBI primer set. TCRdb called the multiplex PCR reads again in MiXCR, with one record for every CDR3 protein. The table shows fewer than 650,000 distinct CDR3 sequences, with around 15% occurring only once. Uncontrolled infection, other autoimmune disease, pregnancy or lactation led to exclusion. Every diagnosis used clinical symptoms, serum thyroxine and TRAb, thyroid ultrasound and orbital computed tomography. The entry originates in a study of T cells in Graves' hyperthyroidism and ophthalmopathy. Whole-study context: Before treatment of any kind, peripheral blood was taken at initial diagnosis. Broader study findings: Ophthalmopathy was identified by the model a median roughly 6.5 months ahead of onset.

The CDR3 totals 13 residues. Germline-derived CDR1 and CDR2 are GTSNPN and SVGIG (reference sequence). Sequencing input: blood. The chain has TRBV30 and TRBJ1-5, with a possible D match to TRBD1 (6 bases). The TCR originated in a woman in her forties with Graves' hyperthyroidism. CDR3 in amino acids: CVWSYTGTQPQHF. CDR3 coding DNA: TGTGTCTGGAGCTATACAGGGACTCAGCCCCAGCATTTT. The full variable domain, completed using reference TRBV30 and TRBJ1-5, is SQTIHQWPATLVQPVGSPLSLECTVEGTSNPNLYWYRQAAGRGLQLLFYSVGIGQISSEVPQNLSASRPQDRQFILSSKKLLLSDSGFYLCVWSYTGTQPQHFGDGTRLSIL.